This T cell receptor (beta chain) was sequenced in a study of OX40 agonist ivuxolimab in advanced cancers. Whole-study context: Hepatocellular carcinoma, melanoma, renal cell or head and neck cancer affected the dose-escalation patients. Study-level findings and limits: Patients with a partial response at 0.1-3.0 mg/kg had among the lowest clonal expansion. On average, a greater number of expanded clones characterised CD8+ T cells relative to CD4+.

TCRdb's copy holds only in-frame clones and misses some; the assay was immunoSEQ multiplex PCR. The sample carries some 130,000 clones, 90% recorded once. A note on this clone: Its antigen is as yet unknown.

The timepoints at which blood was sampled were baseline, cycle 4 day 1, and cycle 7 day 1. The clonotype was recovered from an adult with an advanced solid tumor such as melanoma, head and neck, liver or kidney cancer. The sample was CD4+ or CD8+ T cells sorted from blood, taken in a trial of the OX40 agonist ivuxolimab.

The CDR3 loop reads CASSDPPSSGVGDTQYF. CDR3 DNA: TGTGCCAGCAGTGATCCTCCTTCTAGCGGGGTAGGAGATACGCAGTATTTT. The V call is TRBV2, the J call TRBJ2-3; 9 bases match TRBD2. CDR1 and CDR2 from the germline V gene are SNHLY and FYNNEI. The V segment lost 3 bases and the J segment 5 bases; nucleotides outside the gene matches: 12. This CDR3 is built from 17 residues.